This passage covers 18 T cell receptor beta chains from one sample sequenced in a study of blood T cell repertoires in COVID-19. Clones were sequenced by immunoSEQ multiplex PCR, and TCRdb holds only the in-frame ones, with some missing. The top ten clones hold around 1.9% of a sample with about 99,000 clones, 70% to 90% of them seen once. Sequencing was carried out using peripheral blood. The receptors derive from a man aged 45-65 years with COVID-19, enrolled during active disease.

This sequence joins TRBV12-1 and TRBJ1-5; the table's TRBD1 call for D was not verified on the DNA. TRBV12-1 is marked as a pseudogene. This CDR3 is 16 amino acids long. The CDR3 DNA is TGTGCCAGCAAACCGGGACAGGGCGAGGGCAATCAGCCCCAGCATTTT. Translated: CASKPGQGEGNQPQHF.

V is TRBV4-1 and J is TRBJ1-1, with TRBD1 matching over 9 bases. V shed 2 bases and J 6 bases; nucleotides not matched to a gene: 4. This CDR3 comprises 14 residues. From germline, CDR1 is MGHRA and CDR2 YSYEKL. The CDR3 sequence: CASSQTGGLAEAFF. The CDR3 DNA is TGCGCCAGCAGCCAAACAGGGGGCTTGGCTGAAGCTTTCTTT.

This clone was counted once. The chain recombines TRBV27 with TRBJ1-2; TRBD1 aligns across 10 bases. J lost 8 bases, V lost 6 bases, and 15 bases had no gene match. There are 16 residues in the CDR3. Germline V gene data show CDR1 as MNHEY and CDR2 as SMNVEV (reference sequence). CDR3 in DNA: TGTGCCAGCAGACTAACCGGGACAGGGGCTATCGGAGGCTACACCTTC. Protein sequence: CASRLTGTGAIGGYTF.

As DNA, the CDR3 is TGTGCCAGCAACCAGGGAAGTGGGGCCAACGTCCTGACTTTC. As protein: CASNQGSGANVLTF. The chain employs TRBV2 and TRBJ2-6; D might be TRBD1 (5 bases). The germline CDR1 and CDR2 sequences are SNHLY and FYNNEI. Trimming took off 7 bases at V and 3 bases at J, with 10 bases between the two ends. This CDR3 contains 14 residues. The full variable domain, in which reference TRBV2 and TRBJ2-6 provide the parts outside the CDR3, is EPEVTQTPSHQVTQMGQEVILRCVPISNHLYFYWYRQILGQKVEFLVSFYNNEISEKSEIFDDQFSVERPDGSNFTLKIRSTKLEDSAMYFCASNQGSGANVLTFGAGSRLTVL.

The V gene is TRBV6-4, the J gene TRBJ2-1, with no clear D. Trimming stripped 2 bases from V and 4 bases from J, with 6 bases between. CDR1 is MRHNA, CDR2 SNTAGT, per germline. The CDR3 is made up of 13 amino acids. CDR3 region: CASSDRSYNEQFF. CDR3 sequence (DNA): TGTGCCAGCAGTGACCGGTCTTACAATGAGCAGTTCTTC.

The chain employs TRBV5-8 and TRBJ2-1, with unresolved D. The length of the CDR3 is 15 residues. With 4 bases removed from V and 0 bases from J, the gap between germline ends came to 11 bases. The germline CDR1 and CDR2 sequences are SGHTS and YDEGEE. DNA for the CDR3: TGTGCCAGCAGCCGCAGTGCCAGCTCCTACAATGAGCAGTTCTTC. Its translation: CASSRSASSYNEQFF.

V and J are TRBV9 and TRBJ1-3; possibly TRBD1 for D (5 bases). V was cut by 0 bases and J by 2 bases, with 6 bases left in between. Germline V gene data show CDR1 as SGDLS and CDR2 as YYNGEE. The CDR3 covers 14 residues. CDR3 bases: TGTGCCAGCAGCGTAGGGGGGGCTGGAAACACCATATATTTT. Amino acid sequence: CASSVGGAGNTIYF.

In this sample, this clone turned up once. The V gene is TRBV28, the J gene TRBJ1-2, with TRBD1 identical over 7 bases. The germline gives CDR1 MDHEN, CDR2 SYDVKM. Trimming cost V 6 bases and J 4 bases; bases outside gene matches: 8. CDR3 length: 14 amino acids. This chain's CDR3 is CASRRLQGVYGYTF. Here the CDR3 DNA reads TGTGCCAGCAGGCGGCTTCAGGGGGTCTATGGCTACACCTTC.

The chain couples TRBV24-1 to TRBJ2-2; 10 nucleotides align to TRBD2. The germline V gene encodes CDR1 KGHDR and CDR2 SFDVKD. The junction had 13 bases not matched to a gene; V was cut back by 6 bases and J by 1 base. This CDR3 comprises 19 residues. The CDR3 DNA reads TGTGCCACCAGTCAGGTGGGGTCTAGCGGGGGTCTGAACACCGGGGAGCTGTTTTTT. This gives the protein CATSQVGSSGGLNTGELFF.

The rearrangement uses TRBV25-1 and TRBJ1-2, with D unresolved. Germline CDR1 is MGHDK and CDR2 is SYGVNS. This CDR3 is 11 amino acids long. Trimming cost V 3 bases and J 5 bases, with 4 bases left between them. CDR3 DNA: TGTGCCAGCAGTGACGGGTATGGCTACACCTTC. Protein: CASSDGYGYTF.

This clone was picked up one time. V and J are TRBV6-6 and TRBJ2-7; the match to TRBD1 covers 10 bases. CDR1 is MNHNY, CDR2 SVGAGI, per germline (reference sequence). V was pared by 1 base and J by 2 bases, with 5 bases of the junction left unmatched. The CDR3 runs to 16 residues. CDR3 loop: CASSYYLGTGAYEQYF. The CDR3 DNA follows: TGTGCCAGCAGTTACTATCTAGGGACAGGGGCCTACGAGCAGTACTTC.

This chain joins TRBV5-8 and TRBJ1-1; possible D gene TRBD1, 6 bases. Trimming left V 0 bases short and J 2 bases short, with 11 bases between. CDR1 and CDR2 (germline): SGHTS, YDEGEE. The CDR3 spans 15 residues. The CDR3 protein is CASSLGGTPNTEAFF. As DNA, the CDR3 is TGTGCCAGCAGCTTGGGGGGGACACCCAACACTGAAGCTTTCTTT.

The rearrangement links TRBV4-3 to TRBJ2-7; the D gene is possibly TRBD1 (6 bases). In germline, CDR1 is LGHNA, CDR2 YSLEER. V shed 1 base and J shed 2 bases, with 12 bases lying between them. The CDR3 contains 15 residues. CDR3 coding DNA: TGCGCCAGCAGCCAAGCTAGGGGGACCACCTACGAGCAGTACTTC. It specifies CASSQARGTTYEQYF.

The CDR3, as DNA: TGCAGTGCTAGAGATTACTACGAGCAGTACTTC. This sequence encodes CSARDYYEQYF. This chain joins TRBV20-1 and TRBJ2-7; no clear D. The germline V and J ends were trimmed by 0 bases and 3 bases, with 3 bases remaining between them. The germline V gene has CDR1 DFQATT and CDR2 SNEGSKA (reference sequence). This CDR3 is 11 amino acids long.

The chain is built from TRBV9 and TRBJ2-5; maybe TRBD2 (6 bases). The CDR3 spans 16 residues. The V end lost 3 bases, the J end lost 4 bases, and 19 bases lay between the germline ends. The germline V gene encodes CDR1 SGDLS and CDR2 YYNGEE. The DNA for the CDR3 is TGTGCCAGCAGCGCCAGCGGAGGGAGAGTGGGAGAGACCCAGTACTTC. Encoded protein: CASSASGGRVGETQYF. The complete variable domain, with remaining parts taken from reference TRBV9 and TRBJ2-5, reads DSGVTQTPKHLITATGQRVTLRCSPRSGDLSVYWYQQSLDQGLQFLIQYYNGEERAKGNILERFSAQQFPDLHSELNLSSLELGDSALYFCASSASGGRVGETQYFGPGTRLLVL.

The chain has TRBV30 and TRBJ2-7; 7 bases align to TRBD2. CDR3 length: 14 amino acids. J was trimmed by 0 bases and V by 2 bases; bases with no gene match: 4. Germline CDR1 reads GTSNPN; CDR2 reads SVGIG (reference sequence). The CDR3 loop is CAWSRTRGSYEQYF. As DNA, the CDR3 is TGTGCCTGGAGTCGGACTAGGGGCTCCTACGAGCAGTACTTC. Drawing the rest from reference TRBV30 and TRBJ2-7, the complete variable domain is SQTIHQWPATLVQPVGSPLSLECTVEGTSNPNLYWYRQAAGRGLQLLFYSVGIGQISSEVPQNLSASRPQDRQFILSSKKLLLSDSGFYLCAWSRTRGSYEQYFGPGTRLTVT.

This clone was counted a single time. The V and J genes are TRBV7-9 and TRBJ1-3; D might be TRBD1 (5 bases). The V gene's germline CDR1 is SEHNR and CDR2 FQNEAQ (reference sequence). This CDR3 has 14 residues. V was shortened by 1 base and J by 3 bases, with 7 bases between the two germline ends. As DNA, the CDR3 is TGTGCCAGCAGCTTAGGGACACTTGGAAACACCATATATTTT. Translation: CASSLGTLGNTIYF.

The V gene is TRBV4-2, the J gene TRBJ1-6; 7 positions agree with TRBD1. V shed 0 bases, J shed 10 bases, and the junction held 6 bases outside the gene matches. This CDR3 is 15 amino acids long. CDR1 and CDR2 from the germline V gene are LGHNA and YNFKEQ. CDR3: CASSQEDRVNSPLHF. The CDR3 DNA reads as TGTGCCAGCAGCCAAGAAGACAGGGTCAACTCACCCCTCCACTTT.